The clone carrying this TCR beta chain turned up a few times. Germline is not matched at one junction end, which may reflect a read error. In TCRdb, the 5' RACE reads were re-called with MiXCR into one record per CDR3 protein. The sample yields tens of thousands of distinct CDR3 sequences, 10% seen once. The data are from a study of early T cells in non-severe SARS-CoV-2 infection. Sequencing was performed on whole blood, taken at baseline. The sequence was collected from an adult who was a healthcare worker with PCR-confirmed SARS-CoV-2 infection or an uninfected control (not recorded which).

This CDR3 reads CASSLSGSGELFF. The CDR3 DNA follows: TGTGCTAGCAGCTTATCAGGCTCCGGGGAGCTGTTTTTT. The chain couples TRBV7-7 to TRBJ2-2; D unresolved. Germline values: CDR1 SSHAT, CDR2 FNYEAQ (reference sequence). CDR3 size: 13 residues.